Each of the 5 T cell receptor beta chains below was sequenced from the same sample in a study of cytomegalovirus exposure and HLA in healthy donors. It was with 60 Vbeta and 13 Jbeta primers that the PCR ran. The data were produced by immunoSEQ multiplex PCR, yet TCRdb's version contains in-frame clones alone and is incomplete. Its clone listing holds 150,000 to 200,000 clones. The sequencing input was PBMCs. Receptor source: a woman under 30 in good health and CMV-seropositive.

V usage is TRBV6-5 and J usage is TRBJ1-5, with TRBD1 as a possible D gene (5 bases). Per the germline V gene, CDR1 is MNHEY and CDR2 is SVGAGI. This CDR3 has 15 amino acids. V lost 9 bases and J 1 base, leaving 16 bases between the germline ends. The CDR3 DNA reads TGTGCCAGTTCTGGGACTCGGGGAAGCAATCAGCCCCAGCATTTT. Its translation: CASSGTRGSNQPQHF.

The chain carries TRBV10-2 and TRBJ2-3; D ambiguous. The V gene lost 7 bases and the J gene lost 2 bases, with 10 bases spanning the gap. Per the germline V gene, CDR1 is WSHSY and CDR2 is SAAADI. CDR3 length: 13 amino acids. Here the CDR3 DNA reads TGCGCCAGCACACCACAACCCACAGATACGCAGTATTTT. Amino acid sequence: CASTPQPTDTQYF.

The CDR3 spells CAMGGWETQYF. The CDR3 DNA follows: TGTGCCATGGGGGGATGGGAGACCCAGTACTTC. This chain connects TRBV10-3 to TRBJ2-5; possibly TRBD2 for D (6 bases). The CDR3 loop spans 11 amino acids. Trimming shortened V by 9 bases and J by 5 bases, and 10 bases separated the two germline ends. Germline V gives CDR1 ENHRY, CDR2 SYGVKD.

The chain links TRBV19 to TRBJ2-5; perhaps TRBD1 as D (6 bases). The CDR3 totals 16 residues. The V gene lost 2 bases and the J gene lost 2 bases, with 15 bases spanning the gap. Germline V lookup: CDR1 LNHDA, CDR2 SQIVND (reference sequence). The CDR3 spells CASSIWAAGDQETQYF. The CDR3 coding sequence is TGTGCCAGTAGTATATGGGCGGCAGGGGATCAAGAGACCCAGTACTTC.

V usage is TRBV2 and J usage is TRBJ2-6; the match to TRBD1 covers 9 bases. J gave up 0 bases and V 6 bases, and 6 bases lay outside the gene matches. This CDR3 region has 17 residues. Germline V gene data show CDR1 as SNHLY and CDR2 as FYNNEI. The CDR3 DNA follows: TGTGCCAGCAGGGGGACAGGGACTCCCTCTGGGGCCAACGTCCTGACTTTC. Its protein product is CASRGTGTPSGANVLTF.